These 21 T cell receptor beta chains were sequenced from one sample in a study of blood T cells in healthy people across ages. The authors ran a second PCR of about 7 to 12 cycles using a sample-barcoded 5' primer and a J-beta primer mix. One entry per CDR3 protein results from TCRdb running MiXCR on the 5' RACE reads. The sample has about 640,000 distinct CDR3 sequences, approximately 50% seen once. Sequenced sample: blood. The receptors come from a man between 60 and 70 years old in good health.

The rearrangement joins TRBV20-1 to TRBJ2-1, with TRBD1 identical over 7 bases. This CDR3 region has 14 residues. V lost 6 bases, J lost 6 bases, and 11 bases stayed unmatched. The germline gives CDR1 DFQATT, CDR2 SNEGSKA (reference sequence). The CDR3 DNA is TGCAGTGCGACCACAGGGGCTCCTCTCAATGAGCAGTTCTTC. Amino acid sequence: CSATTGAPLNEQFF.

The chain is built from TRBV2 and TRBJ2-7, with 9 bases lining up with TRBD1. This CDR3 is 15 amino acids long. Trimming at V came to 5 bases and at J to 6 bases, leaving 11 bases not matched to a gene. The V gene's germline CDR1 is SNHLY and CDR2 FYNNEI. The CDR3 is CASSTTGGVRGEQYF. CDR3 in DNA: TGTGCCAGCAGTACTACAGGGGGCGTTAGGGGCGAGCAGTACTTC.

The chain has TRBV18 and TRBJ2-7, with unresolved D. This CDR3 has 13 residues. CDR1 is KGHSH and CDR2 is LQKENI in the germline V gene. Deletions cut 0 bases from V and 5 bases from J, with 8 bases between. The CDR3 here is CASSPPSLHEQYF. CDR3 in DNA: TGTGCCAGCTCACCACCCTCCCTCCACGAGCAGTACTTC.

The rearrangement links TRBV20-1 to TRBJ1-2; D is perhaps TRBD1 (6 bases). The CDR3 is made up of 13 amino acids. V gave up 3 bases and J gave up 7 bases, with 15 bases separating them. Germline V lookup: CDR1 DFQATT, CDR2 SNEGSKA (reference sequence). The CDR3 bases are TGCAGTGCTAGGCAGACAGGAGTAGCTGGCTACACCTTC. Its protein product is CSARQTGVAGYTF.

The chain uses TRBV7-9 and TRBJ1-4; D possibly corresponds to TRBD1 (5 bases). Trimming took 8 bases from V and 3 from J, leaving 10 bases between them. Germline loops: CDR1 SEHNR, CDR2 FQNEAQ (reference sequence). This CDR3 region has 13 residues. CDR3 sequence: CASGRTPNEKLFF. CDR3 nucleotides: TGTGCCAGCGGCAGGACACCTAATGAAAAACTGTTTTTT.

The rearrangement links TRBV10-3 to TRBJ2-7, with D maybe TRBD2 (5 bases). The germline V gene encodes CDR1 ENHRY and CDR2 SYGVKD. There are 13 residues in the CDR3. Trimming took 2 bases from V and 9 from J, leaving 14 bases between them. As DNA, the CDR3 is TGTGCCATCAGTGAGCCAGCGACTATACCGCAGTACTTC. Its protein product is CAISEPATIPQYF.

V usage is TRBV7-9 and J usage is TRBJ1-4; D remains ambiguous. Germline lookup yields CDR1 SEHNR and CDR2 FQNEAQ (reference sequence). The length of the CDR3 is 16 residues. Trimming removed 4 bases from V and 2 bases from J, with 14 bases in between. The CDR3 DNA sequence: TGTGCCAGCAGCTACGGACTTGTTGGGACTAATGAAAAACTGTTTTTT. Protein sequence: CASSYGLVGTNEKLFF.

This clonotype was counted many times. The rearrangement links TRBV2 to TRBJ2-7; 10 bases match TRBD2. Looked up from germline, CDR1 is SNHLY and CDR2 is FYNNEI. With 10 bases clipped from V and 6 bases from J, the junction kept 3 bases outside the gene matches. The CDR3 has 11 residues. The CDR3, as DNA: TGTGCCATTTGGACTAGCGGCGAGCAGTACTTC. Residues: CAIWTSGEQYF. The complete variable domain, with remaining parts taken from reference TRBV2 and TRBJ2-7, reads EPEVTQTPSHQVTQMGQEVILRCVPISNHLYFYWYRQILGQKVEFLVSFYNNEISEKSEIFDDQFSVERPDGSNFTLKIRSTKLEDSAMYFCAIWTSGEQYFGPGTRLTVT.

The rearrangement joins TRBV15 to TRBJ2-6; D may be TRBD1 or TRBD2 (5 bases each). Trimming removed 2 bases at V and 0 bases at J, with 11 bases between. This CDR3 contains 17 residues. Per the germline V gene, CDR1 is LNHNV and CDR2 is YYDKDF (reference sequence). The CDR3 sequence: CATSRQGPNSGANVLTF. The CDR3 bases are TGTGCCACCAGCAGACAGGGACCTAACTCTGGGGCCAACGTCCTGACTTTC.

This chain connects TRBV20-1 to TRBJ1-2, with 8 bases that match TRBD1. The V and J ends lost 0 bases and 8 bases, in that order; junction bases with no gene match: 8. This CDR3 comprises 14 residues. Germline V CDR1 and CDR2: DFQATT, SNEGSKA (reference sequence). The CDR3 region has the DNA TGCAGTGCTAGAGATAATCAGGGGGCGAGAGGCTACACCTTC. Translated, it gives CSARDNQGARGYTF.

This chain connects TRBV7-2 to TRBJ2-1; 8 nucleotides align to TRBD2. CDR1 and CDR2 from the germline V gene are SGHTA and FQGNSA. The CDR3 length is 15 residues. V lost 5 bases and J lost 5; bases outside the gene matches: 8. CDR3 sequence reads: CASSGDGRGNNEQFF. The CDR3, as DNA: TGTGCCAGCAGCGGGGACGGGAGGGGGAACAATGAGCAGTTCTTC.

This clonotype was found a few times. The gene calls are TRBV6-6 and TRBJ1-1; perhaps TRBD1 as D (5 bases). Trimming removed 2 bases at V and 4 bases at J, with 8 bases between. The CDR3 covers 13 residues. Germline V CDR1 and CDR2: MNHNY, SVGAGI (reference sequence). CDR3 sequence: CASSYAGGTEAFF. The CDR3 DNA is TGTGCCAGCAGTTACGCCGGGGGCACTGAAGCTTTCTTT.

For the CDR3, the DNA is TGTGCCAGCAGCCCCGGGACAGGGGGCTACAATGAGCAGTTCTTC. The encoded protein is CASSPGTGGYNEQFF. This chain uses TRBV18 with TRBJ2-1, with 11 positions matching TRBD1. V trimming: 8 bases; J trimming: 3 bases; junction bases outside the gene matches: 6. Germline V CDR1 and CDR2: KGHSH, LQKENI. The CDR3 runs to 15 residues.

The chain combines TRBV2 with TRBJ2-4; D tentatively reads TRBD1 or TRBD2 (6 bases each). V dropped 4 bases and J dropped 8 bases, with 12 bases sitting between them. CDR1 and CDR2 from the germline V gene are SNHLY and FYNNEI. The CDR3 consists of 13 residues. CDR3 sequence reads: CASSGGARDIQYF. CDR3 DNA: TGTGCCAGCAGTGGGGGGGCCAGAGACATTCAGTACTTC.

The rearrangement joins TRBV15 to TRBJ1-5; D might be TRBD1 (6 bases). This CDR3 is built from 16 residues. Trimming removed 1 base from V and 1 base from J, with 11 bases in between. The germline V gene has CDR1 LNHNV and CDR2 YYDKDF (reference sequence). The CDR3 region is CATSRVGGPSNQPQHF. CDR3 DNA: TGTGCCACCAGCAGAGTTGGGGGCCCAAGCAATCAGCCCCAGCATTTT.

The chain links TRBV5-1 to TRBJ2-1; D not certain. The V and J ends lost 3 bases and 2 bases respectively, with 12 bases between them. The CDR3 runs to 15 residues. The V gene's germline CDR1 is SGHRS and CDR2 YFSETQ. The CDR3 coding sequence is TGCGCCAGCAGCTCTAGTGTTCAGACCTACAATGAGCAGTTCTTC. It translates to CASSSSVQTYNEQFF.

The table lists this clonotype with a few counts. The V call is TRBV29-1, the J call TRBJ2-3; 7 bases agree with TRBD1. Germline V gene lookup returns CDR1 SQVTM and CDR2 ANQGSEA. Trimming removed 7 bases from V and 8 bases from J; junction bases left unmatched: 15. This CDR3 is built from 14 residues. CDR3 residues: CSDLGQLGSGTQYF. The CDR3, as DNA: TGCAGCGACCTGGGACAGTTAGGTTCGGGTACGCAGTATTTT.

CDR3 protein: CASSRTVLNTQYF. In nucleotides, the CDR3 is TGTGCCAGCAGCCGAACAGTCCTAAATACGCAGTATTTT. This chain joins TRBV7-2 and TRBJ2-3, with D uncertain. Trimming left V 5 bases short and J 7 bases short, with 13 bases between. This CDR3 is built from 13 residues. The germline V gene has CDR1 SGHTA and CDR2 FQGNSA.

The CDR3 reads CASSFGRVGEQYF. CDR3 nucleotide sequence: TGTGCCAGCAGTTTCGGCAGGGTGGGTGAGCAGTACTTC. The chain is built from TRBV12-3 or TRBV12-4 and TRBJ2-5; perhaps TRBD1 as D (5 bases). With 3 bases removed from V and 11 bases from J, the gap between germline ends came to 16 bases. This CDR3 has 13 amino acids.

Here the CDR3 reads CASSVPGTGLDEQFF. The CDR3 DNA is TGTGCCAGCAGCGTACCCGGGACCGGGCTAGATGAGCAGTTCTTC. The chain employs TRBV5-6 and TRBJ2-1; the D call may be TRBD1 or TRBD2 (5 bases each). This CDR3 is built from 15 residues. Germline values: CDR1 SGHDT, CDR2 YYEEEE. The V end was cut by 4 bases, the J end by 8 bases, with 19 bases between.

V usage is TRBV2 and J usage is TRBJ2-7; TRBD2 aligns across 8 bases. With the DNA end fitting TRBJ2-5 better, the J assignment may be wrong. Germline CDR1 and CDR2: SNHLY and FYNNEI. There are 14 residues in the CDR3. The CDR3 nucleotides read TGTGCCAGCAGCGCCGGGGGGGCAATCGAGACCCAGTACTTC. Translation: CASSAGGAIETQYF.